Presented here are 10 T cell receptor beta chains from one specimen sequenced in a study of shared clonotypes between healthy human individuals. TCRdb's table, derived via immunoSEQ multiplex PCR, lists solely in-frame clones and lacks some. In the table there are more than 2 million clones, about 94% of which are singletons. The naive CD8 population came from CD45RO-negative cells selected for CCR7, without terminally differentiated effector memory CD45RA+ cells. Specimen: naive CD8+ T cells from PBMCs. These receptors came from a man between 18 and 29 years old in good health. Some clones in this sample may be carry-over from other donors' samples.

The rearrangement links TRBV28 to TRBJ1-4; 8 bases are shared with TRBD1. Germline V gene data show CDR1 as MDHEN and CDR2 as SYDVKM. The CDR3 spans 14 residues. V was clipped by 4 bases and J by 5 bases; unmatched bases: 3. Written as DNA, the CDR3 is TGTGCCAGCAGTTCCGACAGGGGCAATGAAAAACTGTTTTTT. It specifies CASSSDRGNEKLFF.

This chain uses TRBV27 with TRBJ2-1; D gene ambiguous. Germline CDR1 reads MNHEY; CDR2 reads SMNVEV (reference sequence). The V end lost 6 bases, the J end lost 2 bases, and 11 bases lay between the germline ends. This CDR3 contains 14 residues. CDR3 in DNA: TGTGCCAGCAGCTCCCGGAGCGCCTACAATGAGCAGTTCTTC. Residues: CASSSRSAYNEQFF.

The J gene is TRBJ1-1, the V gene TRBV28, with D perhaps matching TRBD1 (5 bases). Germline CDR1 MDHEN, CDR2 SYDVKM. The ends were cut back, 10 bases at V and 4 bases at J, with 22 bases in the middle. The CDR3 has 15 residues. The CDR3 protein is CATIFTWGEGTEAFF. CDR3 coding DNA: TGTGCCACCATATTTACTTGGGGCGAGGGCACTGAAGCTTTCTTT.

About this clone: Different DNA sequences within this sample yield the same CDR3. This sequence joins TRBV4-1 and TRBJ2-3; D is uncertain. This CDR3 region has 13 residues. Trimming shortened V by 4 bases and J by 3 bases, and 8 bases separated the two germline ends. In germline, CDR1 is MGHRA, CDR2 YSYEKL. CDR3 in DNA: TGCGCCAGCAGCCCAAGGCGGACAGATACGCAGTATTTT. Translated: CASSPRRTDTQYF.

CDR3 nucleotides: TGTGCCAGCAGCCCCCGAGTAGCGGGAATCTACGAGCAGTACTTC. Its protein is CASSPRVAGIYEQYF. The chain carries TRBV7-8 and TRBJ2-7; 8 bases align to TRBD2. In germline, CDR1 is SGHVS, CDR2 FQNEAQ. V was clipped by 5 bases and J by 3 bases; unmatched bases: 9. The CDR3 runs 15 residues. Full variable domain (outside the CDR3, taken from reference TRBV7-8 and TRBJ2-7): GAGVSQSPRYKVAKRGQDVALRCDPISGHVSLFWYQQALGQGPEFLTYFQNEAQLDKSGLPSDRFFAERPEGSVSTLKIQRTQQEDSAVYLCASSPRVAGIYEQYFGPGTRLTVT.

This clone was seen just once. The chain joins TRBV10-3 to TRBJ1-4; weak D call: TRBD1 (5 bases). V was clipped by 2 bases and J by 6 bases, with 13 bases between them. Germline CDR1 reads ENHRY; CDR2 reads SYGVKD. This CDR3 is built from 15 residues. The CDR3 DNA reads as TGTGCCATCAGTGAGGGAAGGGGCGGGGATGAAAAACTGTTTTTT. It specifies CAISEGRGGDEKLFF.

In the case of this clone: Other DNA sequences from this sample encode an identical CDR3 as well. This chain connects TRBV29-1 to TRBJ2-3; 7 nucleotides agree with TRBD1. This CDR3 is 10 amino acids long. V lost 7 bases to trimming and J lost 6 bases; unmatched junction nucleotides: 1. In germline, CDR1 is SQVTM, CDR2 ANQGSEA. CDR3 protein: CSATGDTQYF. Here the CDR3 DNA reads TGCAGCGCGACAGGGGATACGCAGTATTTT.

The CDR3 coding sequence is TGTGCCAGCAGCGTAGGACCTCTCTCTGGAAACACCATATATTTT. This translates into CASSVGPLSGNTIYF. The rearrangement uses TRBV9 and TRBJ1-3; D remains unclear. In germline, CDR1 is SGDLS, CDR2 YYNGEE. Trimming removed 0 bases from V and 0 bases from J, with 7 bases in between. CDR3 length equals 15 residues.

This clone was seen only once. The chain couples TRBV4-2 to TRBJ1-2, with D perhaps matching TRBD1 (5 bases). This CDR3 is built from 15 residues. CDR1 LGHNA and CDR2 YNFKEQ come from the germline V gene. Trimming removed 2 bases at V and 4 bases at J, with 14 bases between. In DNA, the CDR3 is TGTGCCAGCAGCCAATGGGGGGTGTTGATCTATGGCTACACCTTC. Translation gives CASSQWGVLIYGYTF.

The genes are TRBV27 and TRBJ2-1; D gene uncertain. The germline V gene has CDR1 MNHEY and CDR2 SMNVEV (reference sequence). V was clipped by 2 bases and J by 4 bases, with 9 bases between them. The CDR3 loop spans 14 amino acids. CDR3 sequence (DNA): TGTGCCAGCAGTTTAGTACAGTTTTACAATGAGCAGTTCTTC. Its translation is CASSLVQFYNEQFF.